The 14 T cell receptor beta chains reported below all come from one sample, sequenced in a study of cytomegalovirus exposure and HLA in healthy donors. PCR used 60 Vbeta primers and 13 Jbeta primers. Measured with immunoSEQ multiplex PCR; TCRdb has only the in-frame clones, and not every one. The table has roughly 130,000 clones, 80% seen once. The sequenced sample was PBMCs. Receptors originate from a man aged 25 to 40 in good health and CMV-seronegative.

To note about this clone: The junction shows a germline mismatch at one end, possibly a read error. The chain recombines TRBV19 with TRBJ1-5; D is ambiguous. This CDR3 comprises 15 residues. Germline lookup yields CDR1 LNHDA and CDR2 SQIVND (reference sequence). The CDR3 loop reads CASSIWGTSNQPQNF. The CDR3 DNA follows: TGTGCCAGTAGTATATGGGGAACTAGCAATCAGCCCCAGAACTTT.

The chain links TRBV27 to TRBJ1-1, with 7 bases that match TRBD1. CDR1 is MNHEY, CDR2 SMNVEV, per germline (reference sequence). The V and J ends lost 2 bases and 4 bases, in that order; junction bases with no gene match: 4. This CDR3 is built from 14 residues. CDR3 coding DNA: TGTGCCAGCAGTTTAACAGGGGTCGTCACTGAAGCTTTCTTT. Translating gives CASSLTGVVTEAFF.

The V and J genes are TRBV27 and TRBJ1-3; a weak D match, TRBD1 (6 bases). CDR1 and CDR2 (germline): MNHEY, SMNVEV (reference sequence). The V and J ends lost 8 bases and 4 bases respectively, with 21 bases between them. This CDR3 has 16 residues. Written as DNA, the CDR3 is TGTGCCAGCGCCGCTTATAGTTGGGGGCTGGGAAACACCATATATTTT. Protein product: CASAAYSWGLGNTIYF.

This chain joins TRBV5-4 and TRBJ2-7, with TRBD2 identical over 10 bases. The germline CDR1 and CDR2 sequences are SGHNT and YYREEE (reference sequence). The CDR3 is 16 amino acids. V trimming: 4 bases; J trimming: 3 bases; junction bases outside the gene matches: 10. The CDR3 loop is CASSIGLAAGDYEQYF. In nucleotides, the CDR3 is TGTGCCAGCAGCATAGGACTAGCGGCAGGAGACTACGAGCAGTACTTC.

This sequence joins TRBV9 and TRBJ2-1, with 15 bases matching TRBD2. The CDR3 has 23 residues. V lost 0 bases and J lost 4; bases outside the gene matches: 20. Germline V CDR1 and CDR2: SGDLS, YYNGEE. The CDR3 DNA is TGTGCCAGCAGCGTAGCTATTTCGCCGGGACGGCGGACTAGCGGGGGGGGATACAATGAGCAGTTCTTC. This sequence encodes CASSVAISPGRRTSGGGYNEQFF.

The chain combines TRBV15 with TRBJ1-2; 9 bases fit TRBD1. From germline, CDR1 is LNHNV and CDR2 YYDKDF (reference sequence). This CDR3 region has 17 residues. With V trimmed by 1 base and J by 5 bases, 11 bases remained unmatched. The CDR3 reads CATSRAYSGTGMYGYTF. The DNA for the CDR3 is TGTGCCACCAGCAGAGCATATTCCGGGACAGGGATGTATGGCTACACCTTC.

The chain carries TRBV20-1 and TRBJ2-7, with D hard to call. V lost 3 bases, J lost 0 bases, and 3 bases lay in between. Germline loops: CDR1 DFQATT, CDR2 SNEGSKA (reference sequence). The CDR3 totals 11 residues. This chain's CDR3 is CSASYSYEQYF. The CDR3, as DNA: TGCAGTGCTAGTTACTCCTACGAGCAGTACTTC.

The chain employs TRBV11-2 and TRBJ2-1, with 9 bases that match TRBD2. The junction had 9 bases not matched to a gene; V was cut back by 5 bases and J by 4 bases. The V gene's germline CDR1 is SGHAT and CDR2 FQNNGV. The CDR3 extends over 16 amino acids. This CDR3 reads CASSPRLLAGYNEQFF. The DNA for the CDR3 is TGTGCCAGCAGCCCACGATTGCTAGCGGGGTACAATGAGCAGTTCTTC. Full variable domain (rest looked up from reference TRBV11-2 and TRBJ2-1): EAGVAQSPRYKIIEKRQSVAFWCNPISGHATLYWYQQILGQGPKLLIQFQNNGVVDDSQLPKDRFSAERLKGVDSTLKIQPAKLEDSAVYLCASSPRLLAGYNEQFFGPGTRLTVL.

J is TRBJ1-2 and V is TRBV28; 11 nucleotides align to TRBD1. The junction had 12 bases not matched to a gene; V was cut back by 5 bases and J by 7 bases. The CDR3 is 16 residues long. Germline CDR1 reads MDHEN; CDR2 reads SYDVKM. CDR3 loop: CASSNSGTGGLVGYTF. The CDR3 DNA reads TGTGCCAGCAGTAACTCGGGGACAGGGGGATTGGTTGGCTACACCTTC.

V usage is TRBV7-2 and J usage is TRBJ1-4; D remains unclear. CDR1 and CDR2 from the germline V gene are SGHTA and FQGNSA. Trimming took off 3 bases at V and 7 bases at J, with 15 bases between the two ends. This CDR3 comprises 15 residues. CDR3 coding DNA: TGTGCCAGCAGCTTGAGGGTGGCAGTACCTGAAAAACTGTTTTTT. Residues: CASSLRVAVPEKLFF.

Written as DNA, the CDR3 is TGTGCCAGCAGCTCAGAATACGAGCAGTACTTC. Protein product: CASSSEYEQYF. The V gene is TRBV5-6, the J gene TRBJ2-7; D is ambiguous. V lost 3 bases and J lost 4, with 5 bases in between. This CDR3 contains 11 residues. CDR1 and CDR2 (germline): SGHDT, YYEEEE. The full variable domain, with the rest looked up from reference TRBV5-6 and TRBJ2-7, is DAGVTQSPTHLIKTRGQQVTLRCSPKSGHDTVSWYQQALGQGPQFIFQYYEEEERQRGNFPDRFSGHQFPNYSSELNVNALLLGDSALYLCASSSEYEQYFGPGTRLTVT.

In its sample, this clone was seen once. V is TRBV6-5 and J is TRBJ1-2, with TRBD1 identical over 7 bases. Germline CDR1 reads MNHEY; CDR2 reads SVGAGI. The CDR3 is made up of 15 amino acids. V lost 8 bases, J lost 4 bases, and 13 bases stayed unmatched. The CDR3 DNA is TGTGCCAGCCGAAAGAAAGTAGGGGGCGGCTATGGCTACACCTTC. Its translation is CASRKKVGGGYGYTF.

This clone has only a few counts. The CDR3 nucleotides are TGTGCCAGTACCCTGACCGGGACAATGAACACTGAAGCTTTCTTT. Residues: CASTLTGTMNTEAFF. The chain recombines TRBV19 with TRBJ1-1; a weak D match, TRBD1 (6 bases). This CDR3 spans 15 amino acids. V shed 7 bases and J shed 0 bases, with 15 bases lying between them. Germline CDR1 reads LNHDA; CDR2 reads SQIVND (reference sequence). The entire variable domain, with the rest obtained from reference TRBV19 and TRBJ1-1, is as follows: DGGITQSPKYLFRKEGQNVTLSCEQNLNHDAMYWYRQDPGQGLRLIYYSQIVNDFQKGDIAEGYSVSREKKESFPLTVTSAQKNPTAFYLCASTLTGTMNTEAFFGQGTRLTVV.

The chain recombines TRBV18 with TRBJ2-5, with D maybe TRBD2 (6 bases). Per the germline V gene, CDR1 is KGHSH and CDR2 is LQKENI. The V end lost 2 bases, the J end lost 6 bases, and 16 bases lay between the germline ends. This CDR3 contains 15 residues. CDR3 DNA: TGTGCCAGCTCACCAACGGGGGAGGAGAGAAAGACCCAGTACTTC. It translates to CASSPTGEERKTQYF.